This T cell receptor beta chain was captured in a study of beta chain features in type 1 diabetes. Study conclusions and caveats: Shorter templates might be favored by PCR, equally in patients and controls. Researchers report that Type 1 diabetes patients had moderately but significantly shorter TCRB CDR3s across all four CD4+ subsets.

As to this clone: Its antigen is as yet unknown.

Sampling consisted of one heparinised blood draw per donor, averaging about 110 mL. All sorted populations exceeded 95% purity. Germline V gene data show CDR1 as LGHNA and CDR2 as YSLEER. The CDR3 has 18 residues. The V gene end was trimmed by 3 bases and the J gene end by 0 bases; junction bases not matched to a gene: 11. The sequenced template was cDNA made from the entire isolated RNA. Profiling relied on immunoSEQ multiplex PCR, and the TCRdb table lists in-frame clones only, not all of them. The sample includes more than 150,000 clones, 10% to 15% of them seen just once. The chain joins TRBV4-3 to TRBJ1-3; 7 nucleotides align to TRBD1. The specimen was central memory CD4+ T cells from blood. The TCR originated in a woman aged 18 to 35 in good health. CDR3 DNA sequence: TGCGCCAGCAGCCAGGACCCGACAGGGCCCGACTCTGGAAACACCATATATTTT. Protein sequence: CASSQDPTGPDSGNTIYF.